Each of the 27 T cell receptor beta chains below was sequenced from the same sample in a study of shared clonotypes between healthy human individuals. The naive CD8 population came from CD45RO-negative cells selected for CCR7, without terminally differentiated effector memory CD45RA+ cells. Clones were read by immunoSEQ multiplex PCR, and TCRdb kept only the in-frame ones, dropping some. The sample lists about 2 million clones; 85% to 95% were seen once. Sequencing used naive CD8+ T cells sorted from blood. The source is a man aged 18 to 29 in good health.

This chain links TRBV9 with TRBJ2-7; D ambiguous. The germline gives CDR1 SGDLS, CDR2 YYNGEE. Trimming pared 3 bases from V and 3 bases from J, leaving 16 bases between. This CDR3 region has 15 residues. The CDR3 is CASSEADAGVYEQYF. Written as DNA, the CDR3 is TGTGCCAGCAGCGAGGCCGATGCTGGGGTCTACGAGCAGTACTTC. The whole variable domain, filled in from reference TRBV9 and TRBJ2-7, reads DSGVTQTPKHLITATGQRVTLRCSPRSGDLSVYWYQQSLDQGLQFLIQYYNGEERAKGNILERFSAQQFPDLHSELNLSSLELGDSALYFCASSEADAGVYEQYFGPGTRLTVT.

The V and J genes are TRBV9 and TRBJ2-2, with 9 nucleotides matching TRBD2. The V gene's germline CDR1 is SGDLS and CDR2 YYNGEE. V shed 4 bases and J 4 bases; nucleotides not matched to a gene: 5. This CDR3 region has 15 residues. The CDR3, as DNA: TGTGCCAGCAGCCTTAGCGGGAGAGGCACCGGGGAGCTGTTTTTT. It encodes CASSLSGRGTGELFF.

The chain is built from TRBV28 and TRBJ2-4; 7 bases agree with TRBD2. The CDR3 is 19 amino acids. Unmatched junction bases numbered 16, after V lost 1 base and J lost 4 bases. The germline V gene encodes CDR1 MDHEN and CDR2 SYDVKM. This CDR3 reads CASSLFGGSWAREKNIQYF. In DNA, the CDR3 is TGTGCCAGCAGTTTATTCGGGGGGTCGTGGGCACGCGAGAAAAACATTCAGTACTTC. The full variable domain, with the rest looked up from reference TRBV28 and TRBJ2-4, is DVKVTQSSRYLVKRTGEKVFLECVQDMDHENMFWYRQDPGLGLRLIYFSYDVKMKEKGDIPEGYSVSREKKERFSLILESASTNQTSMYLCASSLFGGSWAREKNIQYFGAGTRLSVL.

The gene calls are TRBV7-9 and TRBJ1-2, with a weak D call TRBD1 (5 bases). The germline gives CDR1 SEHNR, CDR2 FQNEAQ (reference sequence). CDR3 length: 14 residues. V lost 7 bases to trimming and J lost 6 bases, with 18 bases between them. The CDR3 nucleotides read TGTGCCAGCACCCTGGAGGAGACAGTACATGGCTACACCTTC. Protein sequence: CASTLEETVHGYTF.

A word on this clone: The identical CDR3 is also encoded by other nucleotide sequences in the sample. The chain has TRBV4-1 and TRBJ2-7; TRBD2 matches 7 bases. This CDR3 has 15 amino acids. From germline, CDR1 is MGHRA and CDR2 YSYEKL. V trimming: 0 bases; J trimming: 1 base; junction bases outside the gene matches: 3. CDR3: CASSQDLADSYEQYF. The CDR3 DNA follows: TGCGCCAGCAGCCAAGACCTAGCGGATTCCTACGAGCAGTACTTC.

The chain couples TRBV9 to TRBJ2-3, with D possibly matching TRBD2 (5 bases). Germline CDR1 SGDLS, CDR2 YYNGEE. Trimming pared 0 bases from V and 5 bases from J, leaving 10 bases between. CDR3 length equals 14 residues. CDR3 amino acids: CASSVEGAIDTQYF. The CDR3 DNA is TGTGCCAGCAGCGTAGAGGGAGCGATAGATACGCAGTATTTT.

V gene TRBV30 combines with J gene TRBJ2-1; no firm D call. V gave up 0 bases and J gave up 0 bases, with 15 bases separating them. This CDR3 contains 17 residues. Germline loops: CDR1 GTSNPN, CDR2 SVGIG (reference sequence). The DNA of the CDR3 is TGTGCCTGGAGTGTACCGGAAGTTACTCCCTCCTACAATGAGCAGTTCTTC. Translating gives CAWSVPEVTPSYNEQFF.

The chain carries TRBV11-2 and TRBJ2-4; D unclear. Trimming left V 0 bases short and J 6 bases short, with 6 bases between. The CDR3 has 13 amino acids. The germline gives CDR1 SGHAT, CDR2 FQNNGV. DNA for the CDR3: TGTGCCAGCAGCTTAGATCCCGGAAACATTCAGTACTTC. Translating gives CASSLDPGNIQYF.

The V call is TRBV6-1, the J call TRBJ2-7; D gene ambiguous. The germline gives CDR1 MNHNS, CDR2 SASEGT. This CDR3 has 13 residues. Trimming left V 6 bases short and J 4 bases short, with 13 bases between. The CDR3 bases are TGTGCCAGCAGCTTACAGAATGGATACGAGCAGTACTTC. Amino acids: CASSLQNGYEQYF.

To note about this clone: At the DNA level, this CDR3 is encoded by other sequences in the same sample as well. This chain uses TRBV18 with TRBJ2-7; D might be TRBD1 (6 bases). Trimming cost V 3 bases and J 3 bases, with 9 bases left between them. The CDR3 has 13 residues. Germline V gene sequence: CDR1 KGHSH, CDR2 LQKENI. The CDR3 DNA sequence: TGTGCCAGCTCACCGTCCAGGGGCTACGAGCAGTACTTC. It encodes CASSPSRGYEQYF.

This clone came up once. The V call is TRBV29-1, the J call TRBJ1-2, with 7 bases fitting TRBD1. This CDR3 has 14 amino acids. The germline V gene has CDR1 SQVTM and CDR2 ANQGSEA. V lost 6 bases and J lost 2; bases outside the gene matches: 9. Written as DNA, the CDR3 is TGCAGCGTCGACGAGGGACAGAGAAACTATGGCTACACCTTC. It translates to CSVDEGQRNYGYTF.

This rearrangement joins TRBV5-1 to TRBJ2-7; D remains unclear. V was clipped by 4 bases and J by 0 bases, with 14 bases between them. Germline V lookup: CDR1 SGHRS, CDR2 YFSETQ. This CDR3 has 15 residues. The CDR3 protein is CASSLVGASSYEQYF. As DNA, the CDR3 is TGCGCCAGCAGCCTAGTGGGCGCTAGCTCCTACGAGCAGTACTTC.

The chain links TRBV28 to TRBJ2-2; 10 positions agree with TRBD2. The trim removed 4 bases at V and 1 base at J, leaving 12 bases unmatched. The CDR3 consists of 19 residues. CDR1 is MDHEN, CDR2 SYDVKM, per germline. This chain's CDR3 is CASSSFGLADTRNTGELFF. DNA of the CDR3: TGTGCCAGCAGTTCATTCGGACTAGCGGACACCAGGAACACCGGGGAGCTGTTTTTT. Based on the CDR3 plus reference TRBV28 and TRBJ2-2, the full variable domain is DVKVTQSSRYLVKRTGEKVFLECVQDMDHENMFWYRQDPGLGLRLIYFSYDVKMKEKGDIPEGYSVSREKKERFSLILESASTNQTSMYLCASSSFGLADTRNTGELFFGEGSRLTVL.

The V call is TRBV19, the J call TRBJ1-1; the D gene is possibly TRBD1 (6 bases). The germline V and J ends were trimmed by 9 bases and 5 bases, with 16 bases remaining between them. The CDR3 consists of 13 residues. Per germline, CDR1 LNHDA and CDR2 SQIVND (reference sequence). CDR3 DNA: TGTGCCAGCGCACAGGGATCATGGACTGAAGCTTTCTTT. Amino acid sequence: CASAQGSWTEAFF.

V and J are TRBV4-1 and TRBJ2-5, with 7 positions matching TRBD1. Per the germline V gene, CDR1 is MGHRA and CDR2 is YSYEKL. Losses at the gene ends were 4 bases for V and 5 bases for J; bases not matched to a gene: 13. This CDR3 region has 16 residues. The CDR3 coding sequence is TGCGCCAGCAGCCCCCCGACAGGGCTTCGGTTGGAGACCCAGTACTTC. Translated, it gives CASSPPTGLRLETQYF.

CDR3 amino acids: CSVESSYEQYF. The CDR3 nucleotides read TGCAGCGTTGAGAGCTCCTACGAGCAGTACTTC. This chain connects TRBV29-1 to TRBJ2-5; D uncertain. The assigned J gene may be wrong: the sequence end matches TRBJ2-7 better. CDR3 length: 11 residues. Germline V lookup: CDR1 SQVTM, CDR2 ANQGSEA.

The chain uses TRBV5-4 and TRBJ1-1; TRBD1 agrees at 12 bases. CDR3 length: 16 amino acids. Germline V gene data show CDR1 as SGHNT and CDR2 as YYREEE (reference sequence). Trimming took 0 bases from V and 5 from J; bases not matched to a gene: 5. The DNA of the CDR3 is TGTGCCAGCAGCTTGGCTCCGGGACAGGGGGCGACTGAAGCTTTCTTT. Amino acid sequence: CASSLAPGQGATEAFF.

This chain's CDR3 is CASSSRASGFYNEQFF. The CDR3 region has the DNA TGTGCCAGCAGTTCTAGGGCTAGCGGATTTTACAATGAGCAGTTCTTC. This chain uses TRBV28 with TRBJ2-1, with 7 bases aligning to TRBD2. V dropped 4 bases and J dropped 4; count of bases not matched to a gene: 10. Germline V lookup: CDR1 MDHEN, CDR2 SYDVKM. The length of the CDR3 is 16 residues.

The chain uses TRBV9 and TRBJ2-3; 10 nucleotides align to TRBD2. This CDR3 contains 18 residues. With V trimmed by 0 bases and J by 3 bases, 10 bases remained unmatched. The V gene's germline CDR1 is SGDLS and CDR2 YYNGEE. This CDR3 is CASSVGLAGGLATDTQYF. The CDR3 nucleotides read TGTGCCAGCAGCGTAGGATTAGCGGGAGGACTAGCGACAGATACGCAGTATTTT. The full variable domain, completed using reference TRBV9 and TRBJ2-3, is DSGVTQTPKHLITATGQRVTLRCSPRSGDLSVYWYQQSLDQGLQFLIQYYNGEERAKGNILERFSAQQFPDLHSELNLSSLELGDSALYFCASSVGLAGGLATDTQYFGPGTRLTVL.

The chain has TRBV7-2 and TRBJ1-6, with TRBD1 identical over 7 bases. J was trimmed by 0 bases and V by 1 base; bases with no gene match: 0. The germline CDR1 and CDR2 sequences are SGHTA and FQGNSA. The length of the CDR3 is 16 residues. Written as DNA, the CDR3 is TGTGCCAGCAGCTTAGGGGACAGCTCCTATAATTCACCCCTCCACTTT. This codes for CASSLGDSSYNSPLHF.

The chain has TRBV19 and TRBJ2-7; 7 nucleotides align to TRBD2. Germline V gene lookup returns CDR1 LNHDA and CDR2 SQIVND (reference sequence). The V gene end was trimmed by 4 bases and the J gene end by 2 bases; junction bases not matched to a gene: 5. The length of the CDR3 is 14 residues. In DNA, the CDR3 is TGTGCCAGTAGTACCGCGGGAGAAGCCTACGAGCAGTACTTC. Its translation: CASSTAGEAYEQYF. Variable domain in full (rest from reference TRBV19 and TRBJ2-7): DGGITQSPKYLFRKEGQNVTLSCEQNLNHDAMYWYRQDPGQGLRLIYYSQIVNDFQKGDIAEGYSVSREKKESFPLTVTSAQKNPTAFYLCASSTAGEAYEQYFGPGTRLTVT.

The chain links TRBV4-1 to TRBJ1-6; D not certain. The CDR3 length is 15 residues. Trimming pared 1 base from V and 6 bases from J, leaving 10 bases between. In germline, CDR1 is MGHRA, CDR2 YSYEKL. CDR3 residues: CASSQVYLSNSPLHF. CDR3 nucleotides: TGCGCCAGCAGCCAAGTGTACCTCTCTAATTCACCCCTCCACTTT.

The J gene is TRBJ2-6, the V gene TRBV19; no reliable D call. Germline V CDR1 and CDR2: LNHDA, SQIVND (reference sequence). The CDR3 loop spans 14 amino acids. The ends were cut back, 5 bases at V and 0 bases at J, with 5 bases in the middle. The CDR3 nucleotides are TGTGCCAGTAGTCTCCGCTCTGGGGCCAACGTCCTGACTTTC. It yields the protein CASSLRSGANVLTF.

This clone has just a few counts. The rearrangement links TRBV11-2 to TRBJ1-2, with unresolved D. The CDR3 extends over 12 amino acids. Trimming took 8 bases from V and 4 from J, leaving 11 bases between them. Per germline, CDR1 SGHAT and CDR2 FQNNGV. CDR3 amino acids: CASSYIGYGYTF. In DNA form, the CDR3 reads TGTGCCAGCTCGTATATCGGCTATGGCTACACCTTC.

This clone appeared a few times. V usage is TRBV5-6 and J usage is TRBJ2-7; 10 positions match TRBD1. CDR3 length: 15 residues. V trimming: 2 bases; J trimming: 6 bases; junction bases outside the gene matches: 8. The germline gives CDR1 SGHDT, CDR2 YYEEEE. In DNA, the CDR3 is TGTGCCAGCAGCTTTGGGACAGGGGTCGGGTCCGAGCAGTACTTC. The encoded protein is CASSFGTGVGSEQYF.

The J gene is TRBJ2-7, the V gene TRBV5-6; D perhaps matches TRBD2 (5 bases). The V gene's germline CDR1 is SGHDT and CDR2 YYEEEE. Trimming left V 3 bases short and J 3 bases short, with 16 bases between. CDR3 length: 15 residues. The CDR3 DNA follows: TGTGCCAGCAGCTGTTTGGAGGAGGCCCACTACGAGCAGTACTTC. Protein: CASSCLEEAHYEQYF.

The rearrangement uses TRBV2 and TRBJ1-1; possible D gene TRBD1, 5 bases. This CDR3 is built from 15 residues. The V end lost 5 bases, the J end lost 0 bases, and 13 bases lay between the germline ends. Germline CDR1 is SNHLY and CDR2 is FYNNEI. The CDR3: CASSLTPGLNTEAFF. CDR3 nucleotides: TGTGCCAGCAGTCTTACGCCAGGGCTGAACACTGAAGCTTTCTTT.